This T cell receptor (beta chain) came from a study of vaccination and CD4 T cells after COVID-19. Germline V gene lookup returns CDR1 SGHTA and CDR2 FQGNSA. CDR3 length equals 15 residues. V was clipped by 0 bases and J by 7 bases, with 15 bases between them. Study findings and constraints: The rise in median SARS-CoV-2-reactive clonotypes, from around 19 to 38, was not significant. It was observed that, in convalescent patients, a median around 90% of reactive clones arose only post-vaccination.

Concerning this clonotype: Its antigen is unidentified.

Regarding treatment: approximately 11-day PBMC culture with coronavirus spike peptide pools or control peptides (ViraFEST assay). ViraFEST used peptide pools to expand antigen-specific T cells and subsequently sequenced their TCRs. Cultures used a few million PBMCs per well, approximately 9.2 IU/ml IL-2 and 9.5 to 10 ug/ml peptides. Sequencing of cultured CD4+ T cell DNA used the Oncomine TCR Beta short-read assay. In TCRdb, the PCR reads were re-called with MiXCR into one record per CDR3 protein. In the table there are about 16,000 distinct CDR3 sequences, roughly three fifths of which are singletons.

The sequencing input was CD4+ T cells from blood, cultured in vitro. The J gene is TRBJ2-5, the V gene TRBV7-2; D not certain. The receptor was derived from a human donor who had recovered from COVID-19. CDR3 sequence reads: CASSLAGPRRWTQYF. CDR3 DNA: TGTGCCAGCAGCTTAGCCGGACCGCGGAGATGGACCCAGTACTTC.